These 4 T cell receptor beta chains share one sample of origin, sequenced in a study of metastatic and nonmetastatic thyroid tumors. TCRdb recomputed clones from the PCR reads via MiXCR. The sample consists of 40,000 or so clones, 25% to 30% of them appearing once. Nobody among the patients had been given any treatment before thyroid surgery. The sample comprised blood. These receptors were collected from a female donor with papillary thyroid cancer or a benign thyroid nodule (not recorded which). Some clones in this sample may be carry-over from other donors' samples.

The chain recombines TRBV20-1 with TRBJ1-2; 9 nucleotides match TRBD1. This CDR3 is 13 amino acids long. The junction had 4 bases not matched to a gene; V was cut back by 5 bases and J by 3 bases. Germline V gene sequence: CDR1 DFQATT, CDR2 SNEGSKA (reference sequence). The CDR3 nucleotides read TGCAGTGCTGGGACAGGGCGGGACTATGGCTACACCTTC. Protein product: CSAGTGRDYGYTF.

Comments on this clone: Germline is not matched at one junction end, which may reflect a read error. The chain employs TRBV20-1 and TRBJ2-1; 9 nucleotides agree with TRBD2. CDR3 length: 15 amino acids. The V gene's germline CDR1 is DFQATT and CDR2 SNEGSKA (reference sequence). The CDR3 DNA reads as TGCAGTGCTACAAGCCTAGCGGGATCCTACAATGATCAGTTCTTC. The encoded protein is CSATSLAGSYNDQFF.

On this clone itself: Sequence at one end of the junction differs from germline and may be a read error. The rearrangement joins TRBV7-2 to TRBJ2-5, with D perhaps TRBD2 (6 bases). The CDR3 covers 14 residues. The V gene's germline CDR1 is SGHTA and CDR2 FQGNSA. In nucleotides, the CDR3 is TGTGCCAGCAGCGGACTATCGGGGGAAGAGACCCAGTATTTC. This translates into CASSGLSGEETQYF. Combining the CDR3 with reference TRBV7-2 and TRBJ2-5 gives the whole variable domain GAGVSQSPSNKVTEKGKDVELRCDPISGHTALYWYRQSLGQGLEFLIYFQGNSAPDKSGLPSDRFSAERTGGSVSTLTIQRTQQEDSAVYLCASSGLSGEETQYFGPGTRLLVL.

A few counts support this clone. J is TRBJ2-2 and V is TRBV7-8, with 8 bases lining up with TRBD1. CDR1 is SGHVS, CDR2 FQNEAQ, per germline. V trimming: 6 bases; J trimming: 4 bases; junction bases outside the gene matches: 4. This CDR3 has 14 residues. The CDR3 region is CASRRTGSTGELFF. In DNA, the CDR3 is TGTGCCAGCAGACGGACAGGGAGCACCGGGGAGCTGTTTTTT.